The 9 T cell receptor beta chains presented below share a single source sample, sequenced in a study of T cell repertoires in cytomegalovirus infection. TCRdb analysed the reads with MiXCR anew, one entry per CDR3 protein. Here the sample spans some 450,000 distinct CDR3 sequences, approximately 33% being singletons. The source material was PBMCs. These receptors all stem from a human donor in good health (CMV status not recorded). Some clones in this sample may be carry-over from other donors' samples.

This clonotype was seen only a few times. The gene calls are TRBV19 and TRBJ1-1, with TRBD1 identical over 8 bases. CDR3 size: 14 residues. V lost 7 bases and J lost 1; bases outside the gene matches: 5. From germline, CDR1 is LNHDA and CDR2 SQIVND (reference sequence). CDR3 in DNA: TGTGCCAGTAACCATGACAGGGGGAACACTGAAGCTTTCTTT. Translation gives CASNHDRGNTEAFF.

The CDR3 loop reads CASSQEPAQAYNEQFF. Here the CDR3 DNA reads TGCGCCAGCAGCCAAGAGCCAGCTCAAGCCTACAATGAGCAGTTCTTC. This rearrangement joins TRBV4-1 to TRBJ2-1; D is unresolved. CDR1 MGHRA and CDR2 YSYEKL come from the germline V gene. Trimming left V 0 bases short and J 2 bases short, with 11 bases between. The CDR3 runs 16 residues.

This clonotype was seen ten or more times. This chain connects TRBV10-2 to TRBJ2-3, with D perhaps TRBD1 or TRBD2 (5 bases each). Between the trimmed V and J ends, which lost 5 bases and 2 bases, there was a span of 17 bases. Germline lookup yields CDR1 WSHSY and CDR2 SAAADI. The CDR3 is 16 residues long. CDR3 in DNA: TGCGCCAGCAGTTACGGGACGCTTCCTAACACAGATACGCAGTATTTT. Translated: CASSYGTLPNTDTQYF.

Concerning this clonotype: In this CDR3 the conserved last residue, phenylalanine or tryptophan, is missing, so a read error is likely. The rearrangement links TRBV7-9 to TRBJ1-1, with D tentatively TRBD1 (5 bases). Germline V gene data show CDR1 as SEHNR and CDR2 as FQNEAQ (reference sequence). The CDR3 consists of 14 residues. Trimming left V 4 bases short and J 6 bases short, with 15 bases between. The chain's CDR3 is CASSYVISGAEAFL. CDR3 bases: TGTGCCAGCAGCTACGTCATTTCGGGGGCTGAAGCTTTCTTG.

In regard to this clonotype: The junction departs from the called germline gene at one end, perhaps through a read error. The chain has TRBV18 and TRBJ2-7; TRBD2 matches 10 bases. CDR1 is KGHSH, CDR2 LQKENI, per germline. The CDR3 spans 17 residues. The CDR3, as DNA: TGTGCCAGCTCGCCACCCGGGACTAGCGACTTTTTCTACGAGCAGTACTTC. It is translated as CASSPPGTSDFFYEQYF.

This sequence joins TRBV28 and TRBJ2-7, with 7 bases fitting TRBD1. The CDR3 contains 15 residues. Germline CDR1 MDHEN, CDR2 SYDVKM. The junction had 11 bases not matched to a gene; V was cut back by 3 bases and J by 6 bases. The CDR3 loop reads CASSFTRGLSGEQYF. CDR3 nucleotides: TGTGCCAGCAGTTTTACCAGGGGGTTGTCGGGCGAGCAGTACTTC.

Of note for this clonotype: One end of the junction varies from germline; a read error may be responsible. J is TRBJ1-5 and V is TRBV4-1; no firm D call. The CDR3 covers 13 residues. Looked up from germline, CDR1 is MGHRA and CDR2 is YSYEKL. As DNA, the CDR3 is TGCGCCAGCAGCCAAGTGGTGGATCAGCCCCAGCCTTTT. This sequence encodes CASSQVVDQPQPF.

This clonotype was recorded many times. The chain recombines TRBV12-3 or TRBV12-4 with TRBJ2-1; 9 nucleotides match TRBD2. V shed 4 bases and J 10 bases; nucleotides not matched to a gene: 8. CDR3 size: 14 residues. In DNA, the CDR3 is TGTGCCAGCAGTTGGGGCGGGGGGGCCCGGGAGCAGTTCTTC. Its translation: CASSWGGGAREQFF.

This clonotype was detected a few times. This sequence joins TRBV5-6 and TRBJ1-2; maybe TRBD1 (5 bases). This CDR3 comprises 14 residues. V lost 4 bases, J lost 2 bases, and 12 bases lay in between. Germline assignment: CDR1 SGHDT and CDR2 YYEEEE. CDR3 DNA: TGTGCCAGCAGCCCCGGACACCAAAACTATGGCTACACCTTC. Encoded protein: CASSPGHQNYGYTF.